This T cell receptor beta chain was recorded in a study of vaccination and CD4 T cells after COVID-19. Study-level information: For each participant, vaccination comprised two doses of either the BNT162b2 or the mRNA-1273 vaccine. Median time from COVID diagnosis to post-COVID sampling was more than 95 days (35 to 161). The stimulating agents, overlapping spike peptides, came from SARS-CoV-2, HCoV-NL63, HCoV-OC43 and HCoV-229E.

This clonotype was picked up a small number of times. What it recognizes is unknown. The CDR3 spans 14 residues. Germline CDR1 is DFQATT and CDR2 is SNEGSKA (reference sequence). Trimming removed 6 bases from V and 2 bases from J, with 17 bases in between. Cultured CD4+ T cell DNA was sequenced using the Oncomine TCR Beta short-read assay. Each CDR3 protein gets one entry after TCRdb re-called the PCR reads with MiXCR. The sample consists of about 15,000 distinct CDR3 sequences, approximately 71% of them appearing once. As for treatment: roughly 11-day PBMC culture with coronavirus spike peptide pools or control peptides (ViraFEST assay). The authors isolated CD4+ T cells by negative selection after around 10 days of culture.

Input material: CD4+ T cells from blood, cultured in vitro. The TCR originated in a human donor who had recovered from COVID-19. The chain is built from TRBV20-1 and TRBJ2-7; weak D call: TRBD2 (6 bases). CDR3 region: CSAIWVGGTYEQYF. CDR3 nucleotide sequence: TGCAGTGCGATATGGGTTGGGGGGACCTACGAGCAGTACTTC.